This T cell receptor (beta chain) was documented in a study of T cells in tumors and immune-related adverse events (dated by TCRdb to the early 2020s). The TCR beta locus was amplified and sequenced with the immunoSEQ assay, yielding bulk TCR Vbeta CDR3 data. The source study handled its data this way. CDR3s were excluded if they were non-productive, were shorter than 7 amino acids, or did not start with C or end with F/W. Analysis was restricted to specimens with at least 1000 reads, and clonotypes were defined at the amino acid level. To compute clonality, Pielou's evenness was subtracted from 1. Library sizes were equalized by abundance-weighted random subsampling with replacement, which was repeated 100 times so that 95% confidence intervals could be reported. The Morisita overlap index was used to quantify repertoire overlap, and for each specimen the top 40 clones were checked for overlap with the irAE. As stored in TCRdb, this immuneACCESS dataset retains in-frame rearrangements with V and J assigned. A fraction of the clones does not appear; measured against another copy, unresolved V genes explain less than half of the discrepancy, and the remainder lacks a known reason. That table gives V, J and clone size, and the DNA gave D and trimming. The sample yields roughly 20,000 clones; 85% to 95% were counted once. The biggest ten clones account for 1.3% to 1.5% of the sample.

Explained via the paper, the treatment or condition label denotes: nivolumab (PD-1 blockade) given before sampling. The DNeasy Blood and Tissue Kit was used to extract DNA from formalin-fixed paraffin-embedded specimens. To note about this clone: What this receptor recognizes is not known. No base qualities exist here, and no much larger clone lies one base off it.

From the cysteine up to the phenylalanine, the CDR3 has a length of 12 residues. Of the read, only the CDR3 DNA is kept; its 36 bases are in frame from base 1. V lost 2 bases and J lost 7 bases, and the count of bases not matched to a germline gene is 1. From a lookup of the germline V gene, CDR1 and CDR2 are SQVTM and ANQGSEA. The sequence joins TRBV29-1 to TRBJ2-2; 7 middle bases align to TRBD2. The sequence came from a female donor with metastatic renal cell carcinoma. The sample in question was lymph node tissue, obtained from a patient treated with anti-PD-1 therapy. The DNA sequence follows: TGCAGCGTTGAAACGGGGGGCGGGGAGCTGTTTTTT. Translation gives CSVETGGGELFF.